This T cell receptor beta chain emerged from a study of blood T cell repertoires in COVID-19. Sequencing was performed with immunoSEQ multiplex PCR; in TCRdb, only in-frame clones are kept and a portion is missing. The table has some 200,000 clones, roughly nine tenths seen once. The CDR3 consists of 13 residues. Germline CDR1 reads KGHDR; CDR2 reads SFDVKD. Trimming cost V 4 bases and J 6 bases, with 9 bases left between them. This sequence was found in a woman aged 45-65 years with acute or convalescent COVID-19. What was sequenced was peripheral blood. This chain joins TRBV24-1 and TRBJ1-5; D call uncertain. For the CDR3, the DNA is TGTGCCACCAGTGAGCGTTCCGGTCAGCCCCAGCATTTT. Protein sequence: CATSERSGQPQHF.